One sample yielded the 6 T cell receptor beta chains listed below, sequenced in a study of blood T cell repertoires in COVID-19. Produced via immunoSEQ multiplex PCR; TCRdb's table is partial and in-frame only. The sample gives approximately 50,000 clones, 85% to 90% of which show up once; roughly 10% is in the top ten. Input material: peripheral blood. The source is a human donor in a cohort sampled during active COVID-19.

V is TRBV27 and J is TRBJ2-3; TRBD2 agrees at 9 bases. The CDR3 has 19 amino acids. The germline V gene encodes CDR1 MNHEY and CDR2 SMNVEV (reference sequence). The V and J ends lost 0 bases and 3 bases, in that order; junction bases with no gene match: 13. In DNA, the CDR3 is TGTGCCAGCAGTTTATCGCTAGTAGCGGGAGTAATTCGGACAGATACGCAGTATTTT. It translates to CASSLSLVAGVIRTDTQYF.

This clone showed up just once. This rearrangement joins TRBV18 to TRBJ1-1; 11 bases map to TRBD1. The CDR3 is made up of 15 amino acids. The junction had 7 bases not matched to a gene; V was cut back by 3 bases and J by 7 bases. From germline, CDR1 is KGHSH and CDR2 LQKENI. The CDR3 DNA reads TGTGCCAGCTCACCCACACCGGGACAGGGGGTTGAAGCTTTCTTT. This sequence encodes CASSPTPGQGVEAFF. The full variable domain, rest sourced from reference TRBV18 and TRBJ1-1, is NAGVMQNPRHLVRRRGQEARLRCSPMKGHSHVYWYRQLPEEGLKFMVYLQKENIIDESGMPKERFSAEFPKEGPSILRIQQVVRGDSAAYFCASSPTPGQGVEAFFGQGTRLTVV.

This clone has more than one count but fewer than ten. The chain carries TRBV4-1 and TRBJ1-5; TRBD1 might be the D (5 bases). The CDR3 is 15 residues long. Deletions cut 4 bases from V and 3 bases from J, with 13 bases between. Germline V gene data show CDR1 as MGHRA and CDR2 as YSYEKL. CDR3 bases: TGCGCCAGCAGCCTTTATGGGGCAGACAATCAGCCCCAGCATTTT. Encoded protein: CASSLYGADNQPQHF.

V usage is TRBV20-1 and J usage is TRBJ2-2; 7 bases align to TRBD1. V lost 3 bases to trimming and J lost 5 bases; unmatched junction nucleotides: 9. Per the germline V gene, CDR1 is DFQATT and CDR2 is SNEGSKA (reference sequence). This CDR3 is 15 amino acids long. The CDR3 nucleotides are TGCAGTGCTAGTCCGGGACAGCTTCCTACCGGGGAGCTGTTTTTT. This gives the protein CSASPGQLPTGELFF.

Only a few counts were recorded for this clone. The CDR3 sequence: CASSESRGEQYF. The CDR3 DNA reads TGCGCCAGCAGTGAGTCAAGGGGCGAGCAGTACTTC. The chain links TRBV10-2 to TRBJ2-7; maybe TRBD1 (5 bases). V was shortened by 0 bases and J by 6 bases, with 6 bases between the two germline ends. This CDR3 spans 12 amino acids. From germline, CDR1 is WSHSY and CDR2 SAAADI.

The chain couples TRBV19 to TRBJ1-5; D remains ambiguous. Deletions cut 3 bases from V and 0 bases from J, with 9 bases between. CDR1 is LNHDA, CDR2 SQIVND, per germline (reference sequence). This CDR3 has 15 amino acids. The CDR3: CASSITPYSNQPQHF. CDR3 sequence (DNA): TGTGCCAGTAGTATCACCCCCTATAGCAATCAGCCCCAGCATTTT. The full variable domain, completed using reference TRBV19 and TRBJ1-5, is DGGITQSPKYLFRKEGQNVTLSCEQNLNHDAMYWYRQDPGQGLRLIYYSQIVNDFQKGDIAEGYSVSREKKESFPLTVTSAQKNPTAFYLCASSITPYSNQPQHFGDGTRLSIL.